These 31 T cell receptor beta chains share one sample of origin, sequenced in a study of post-analysis software for immune sequencing data (dated by TCRdb to the mid-2010s). Here is what the overall study found, with its caveats: Patients showed significantly higher frequencies than controls for several TRBV segments, among them TRBV5-6, TRBV5-1 and TRBV20-1.

Library preparation was by PCR. The instrument was an Illumina HiSeq 2500. To reduce PCR and sequencing biases, unique molecular identifiers were built into the TCR beta cDNA libraries. TCRdb applied fastp at Q25 and MiXCR to the public reads, then kept only in-frame beta chains. Every distinct CDR3 protein forms one entry, paired with its most common genes and DNA. Present in this sample are some 890,000 distinct CDR3 sequences, approximately 53% of which were seen just once. Roughly 4.4% of the sample lies in the top ten. These receptors are not linked to any known antigen. Specimen: blood. These receptors were collected from a girl aged 10 to 17 with multiple sclerosis.

The V gene is TRBV11-2, the J gene TRBJ1-2; D is unresolved. The CDR3 sequence is 12 residues long. V was cut by 2 bases and J by 6 bases, with 7 bases left in between. Germline lookup yields CDR1 SGHAT and CDR2 FQNNGV. The CDR3 region is CASSLNGDGYTF. DNA of the CDR3: TGTGCCAGCAGCTTAAATGGAGATGGCTACACCTTC.

This chain joins TRBV9 and TRBJ1-2, with 7 bases lining up with TRBD1. V gave up 3 bases and J gave up 5 bases; unmatched junction bases: 10. Germline loops: CDR1 SGDLS, CDR2 YYNGEE. This CDR3 comprises 15 residues. The CDR3 DNA sequence: TGTGCCAGCAGCGCCCAGACAGGGTATCCTTATGGCTACACCTTC. As protein: CASSAQTGYPYGYTF.

This clonotype came up a few times. V usage is TRBV9 and J usage is TRBJ2-1, with 12 bases matching TRBD1. CDR1 and CDR2 from the germline V gene are SGDLS and YYNGEE. Trimming took 3 bases from V and 9 from J; bases not matched to a gene: 7. This CDR3 comprises 15 residues. The DNA for the CDR3 is TGTGCCAGCAGCGGCCGGGACAGGGGGCGTAGTGAGCAGTTCTTC. Protein: CASSGRDRGRSEQFF. The full variable domain, rest sourced from reference TRBV9 and TRBJ2-1, is DSGVTQTPKHLITATGQRVTLRCSPRSGDLSVYWYQQSLDQGLQFLIQYYNGEERAKGNILERFSAQQFPDLHSELNLSSLELGDSALYFCASSGRDRGRSEQFFGPGTRLTVL.

The V and J genes are TRBV27 and TRBJ2-2, with TRBD1 matching 8 bases. The germline CDR1 and CDR2 sequences are MNHEY and SMNVEV (reference sequence). This CDR3 comprises 15 residues. V lost 5 bases, J lost 4 bases, and 6 bases stayed unmatched. This CDR3 is CASSQRQGSTGELFF. CDR3 nucleotides: TGTGCCAGCAGTCAAAGACAGGGGAGCACCGGGGAGCTGTTTTTT.

In this sample, this clonotype turned up a few times. V gene TRBV7-6 combines with J gene TRBJ2-5; 8 positions match TRBD2. Germline V gene data show CDR1 as SGHVS and CDR2 as FNYEAQ. V trimming: 4 bases; J trimming: 4 bases; junction bases outside the gene matches: 5. This CDR3 has 14 residues. Written as DNA, the CDR3 is TGTGCCAGCAGCTCGGGGGGGGCAACAGAGACCCAGTACTTC. It codes for CASSSGGATETQYF.

This clonotype occurred a few times. The chain carries TRBV12-3 or TRBV12-4 and TRBJ2-5, with D tentatively TRBD1 (6 bases). The V gene lost 5 bases and the J gene lost 1 base, with 14 bases spanning the gap. This CDR3 spans 15 amino acids. DNA of the CDR3: TGTGCCAGCAGTCCCTCATCAGGGGCCCAAGAGACCCAGTACTTC. The encoded protein is CASSPSSGAQETQYF.

This chain uses TRBV7-3 with TRBJ2-3, with 8 nucleotides matching TRBD2. This CDR3 has 15 residues. J gave up 3 bases and V 2 bases, and 4 bases lay outside the gene matches. The germline V gene has CDR1 SGHTA and CDR2 FQGTGA. The CDR3: CASSLYGGGTDTQYF. CDR3 DNA: TGTGCCAGCAGCTTATATGGCGGGGGGACAGATACGCAGTATTTT.

This clonotype was detected only a few times. The chain uses TRBV10-3 and TRBJ2-1; TRBD2 matches at 10 bases. Germline V gives CDR1 ENHRY, CDR2 SYGVKD. The CDR3 sequence is 16 residues long. V trimming: 2 bases; J trimming: 2 bases; junction bases outside the gene matches: 3. Here the CDR3 DNA reads TGTGCCATCAGTGAGCTAGCGGGGGCCACCTACAATGAGCAGTTCTTC. The encoded protein is CAISELAGATYNEQFF.

The V gene is TRBV7-9, the J gene TRBJ2-1; 7 bases are shared with TRBD1. Germline assignment: CDR1 SEHNR and CDR2 FQNEAQ (reference sequence). The CDR3 extends over 15 amino acids. The V segment lost 0 bases and the J segment 5 bases; nucleotides outside the gene matches: 4. The chain's CDR3 is CASSLAGTADNEQFF. In DNA form, the CDR3 reads TGTGCCAGCAGCTTAGCAGGGACAGCAGACAATGAGCAGTTCTTC.

This clonotype was seen a handful of times. The rearrangement links TRBV3-1 to TRBJ1-2; D is ambiguous. V gave up 5 bases and J gave up 1 base, with 8 bases separating them. CDR3 length: 13 amino acids. Germline loops: CDR1 LGHDT, CDR2 YNNKEL (reference sequence). The CDR3 sequence: CASSGGLNYGYTF. The CDR3 DNA reads as TGTGCCAGCAGCGGTGGACTTAACTATGGCTACACCTTC.

For the CDR3, the DNA is TGTGCCAGCAGTGGACTAGCGTGGAGCACAGATACGCAGTATTTT. Amino acid sequence: CASSGLAWSTDTQYF. The genes are TRBV25-1 and TRBJ2-3, with 8 bases fitting TRBD2. V lost 4 bases and J lost 0; bases outside the gene matches: 3. CDR3 length equals 15 residues. The germline V gene has CDR1 MGHDK and CDR2 SYGVNS.

This clonotype was seen only a few times. V gene TRBV5-1 combines with J gene TRBJ2-1; TRBD2 agrees at 7 bases. Germline CDR1 is SGHRS and CDR2 is YFSETQ. The CDR3 length is 16 residues. Losses at the gene ends were 3 bases for V and 0 bases for J; bases not matched to a gene: 6. CDR3 in amino acids: CASSSGAGLSYNEQFF. CDR3 DNA sequence: TGCGCCAGCAGCTCGGGAGCGGGACTCTCCTACAATGAGCAGTTCTTC.

This clonotype was counted a few times. The junction does not match germline at one end; this may be a read error. V is TRBV7-6 and J is TRBJ2-1; D is ambiguous. There are 12 residues in the CDR3. Germline V CDR1 and CDR2: SGHVS, FNYEAQ. DNA of the CDR3: TGTGCCAGCATCGACTCCCACAATGAGCAGTTCTTC. As protein: CASIDSHNEQFF.

This clonotype was seen a single time. V and J are TRBV5-5 and TRBJ2-3; the D is unclear. The germline V gene has CDR1 SGHKS and CDR2 YYEKEE (reference sequence). Trimming cost V 4 bases and J 6 bases, with 6 bases left between them. The CDR3 length is 11 residues. CDR3 sequence reads: CASSPMDTQYF. The CDR3 DNA follows: TGTGCCAGCAGCCCCATGGATACGCAGTATTTT.

This clonotype was picked up one time. The J gene is TRBJ2-1, the V gene TRBV29-1; 13 nucleotides line up with TRBD2. V gave up 5 bases and J gave up 10 bases; unmatched junction bases: 8. The CDR3 runs 14 residues. CDR1 SQVTM and CDR2 ANQGSEA come from the germline V gene. CDR3 region: CSVPGTSGVWEQFF. Here the CDR3 DNA reads TGCAGCGTTCCCGGGACTAGCGGGGTATGGGAGCAGTTCTTC.

The rearrangement uses TRBV27 and TRBJ2-7; D gene uncertain. V was cut by 7 bases and J by 0 bases, with 16 bases left in between. Germline CDR1 reads MNHEY; CDR2 reads SMNVEV (reference sequence). The CDR3 runs 15 residues. In DNA form, the CDR3 reads TGTGCCAGCACTCCGACCGGAGCAAGCTCCTACGAGCAGTACTTC. It codes for CASTPTGASSYEQYF.

This clonotype was seen a handful of times. This chain joins TRBV14 and TRBJ2-1; possible D gene TRBD1, 5 bases. Looked up from germline, CDR1 is SGHDN and CDR2 is FVKESK. V lost 4 bases to trimming and J lost 4 bases, with 11 bases between them. The CDR3 length is 14 residues. This CDR3 is CASSRIQGYNEQFF. The CDR3 DNA reads TGTGCCAGCAGCCGTATCCAGGGATACAATGAGCAGTTCTTC.

This chain connects TRBV12-5 to TRBJ2-7; D not resolved. CDR3 size: 13 residues. Germline V CDR1 and CDR2: LGHNT, FRNRAP. V gave up 1 base and J gave up 3 bases, with 7 bases separating them. The CDR3 DNA is TGTGCTAGTGGTTTGGGATTTCTCTACGAGCAGTACTTC. It is translated as CASGLGFLYEQYF.

This clonotype was detected only a few times. The chain is built from TRBV7-9 and TRBJ2-1; either TRBD1 or TRBD2 may supply D (5 bases each). This CDR3 is built from 12 residues. In germline, CDR1 is SEHNR, CDR2 FQNEAQ (reference sequence). V was trimmed by 3 bases and J by 9 bases, leaving 9 bases between them. CDR3 in amino acids: CASSFRGFEQFF. The DNA of the CDR3 is TGTGCCAGCAGCTTTCGGGGCTTTGAGCAGTTCTTC.

This rearrangement joins TRBV12-3 or TRBV12-4 to TRBJ1-2; no clear D. The CDR3 totals 13 residues. Trimming shortened V by 6 bases and J by 2 bases, and 10 bases separated the two germline ends. The CDR3 DNA sequence: TGTGCCAGCAGCACCAGTCAGAACTATGGCTACACCTTC. It specifies CASSTSQNYGYTF.

The chain has TRBV28 and TRBJ1-5; D possibly corresponds to TRBD1 (6 bases). The germline CDR1 and CDR2 sequences are MDHEN and SYDVKM. The V and J ends lost 4 bases and 3 bases respectively, with 13 bases between them. The CDR3 loop spans 15 amino acids. The CDR3 DNA reads TGTGCCAGCAGTTCTGGAGGACAGTACAATCAGCCCCAGCATTTT. Translating gives CASSSGGQYNQPQHF.

The chain is built from TRBV5-5 and TRBJ2-2; 7 bases fit TRBD1. The CDR3 has 12 residues. V lost 0 bases to trimming and J lost 14 bases; unmatched junction nucleotides: 4. Per the germline V gene, CDR1 is SGHKS and CDR2 is YYEKEE (reference sequence). CDR3 in amino acids: CASSLETGRLFF. For the CDR3, the DNA is TGTGCCAGCAGCTTGGAGACAGGGCGTCTGTTTTTT. The full variable domain, rest sourced from reference TRBV5-5 and TRBJ2-2, is DAGVTQSPTHLIKTRGQQVTLRCSPISGHKSVSWYQQVLGQGPQFIFQYYEKEERGRGNFPDRFSARQFPNYSSELNVNALLLGDSALYLCASSLETGRLFFGEGSRLTVL.

The gene calls are TRBV7-2 and TRBJ2-7; 9 nucleotides line up with TRBD1. CDR3 size: 16 residues. Germline loops: CDR1 SGHTA, CDR2 FQGNSA. V was pared by 5 bases and J by 7 bases, with 15 bases of the junction left unmatched. CDR3 sequence: CASSPTGGTGIWEQYF. CDR3 in DNA: TGTGCCAGCAGCCCCACCGGCGGGACAGGGATTTGGGAGCAGTACTTC.

This chain uses TRBV29-1 with TRBJ1-2; TRBD1 matches at 7 bases. The CDR3 is made up of 11 amino acids. From germline, CDR1 is SQVTM and CDR2 ANQGSEA. V gave up 7 bases and J gave up 5 bases; unmatched junction bases: 4. The CDR3 here is CSGLTGYGYTF. The CDR3 DNA follows: TGCAGCGGTCTGACAGGGTATGGCTACACCTTC.

V is TRBV12-3 or TRBV12-4 and J is TRBJ2-7; 7 nucleotides align to TRBD2. The CDR3 length is 14 residues. Losses at the gene ends were 9 bases for V and 2 bases for J; bases not matched to a gene: 10. CDR3 sequence reads: CASGGSAYPYEQYF. The CDR3, as DNA: TGTGCCAGTGGCGGGAGCGCTTACCCCTACGAGCAGTACTTC.

The rearrangement links TRBV7-7 to TRBJ2-1, with 7 positions matching TRBD1. The V gene's germline CDR1 is SSHAT and CDR2 FNYEAQ (reference sequence). CDR3 length equals 15 residues. V lost 3 bases and J lost 3; bases outside the gene matches: 5. Here the CDR3 reads CASSFGQGDYNEQFF. In DNA form, the CDR3 reads TGTGCCAGCAGCTTCGGGCAGGGGGACTACAATGAGCAGTTCTTC.

V usage is TRBV25-1 and J usage is TRBJ2-3; 8 bases fit TRBD1. There are 15 residues in the CDR3. Germline CDR1 is MGHDK and CDR2 is SYGVNS. After removal of 6 bases from V and 1 base from J, the junction contained 6 bases not matched to a gene. The CDR3 coding sequence is TGTGCCAGCAGAACGGGACAGGCAGGCACAGATACGCAGTATTTT. Translated, it gives CASRTGQAGTDTQYF. Using reference TRBV25-1 and TRBJ2-3 for the parts outside the CDR3, the full variable domain is EADIYQTPRYLVIGTGKKITLECSQTMGHDKMYWYQQDPGMELHLIHYSYGVNSTEKGDLSSESTVSRIRTEHFPLTLESARPSHTSQYLCASRTGQAGTDTQYFGPGTRLTVL.

V is TRBV6-5 and J is TRBJ2-1; D is unclear. The V and J ends lost 11 bases and 8 bases respectively, with 13 bases between them. CDR3 length: 11 residues. Germline values: CDR1 MNHEY, CDR2 SVGAGI. In DNA form, the CDR3 reads TGTGCCGGCACAGTTCTGGATGAGCAGTTCTTC. This translates into CAGTVLDEQFF.

The chain combines TRBV6-1 with TRBJ1-2; a possible D gene is TRBD1 (5 bases). The V gene lost 3 bases and the J gene lost 4 bases, with 12 bases spanning the gap. This CDR3 spans 14 amino acids. CDR1 is MNHNS, CDR2 SASEGT, per germline. The CDR3 sequence is CASSDLWGSYGYTF. In DNA, the CDR3 is TGTGCCAGCAGTGATTTGTGGGGGTCCTATGGCTACACCTTC.

This chain joins TRBV7-3 and TRBJ2-3, with D uncertain. The CDR3 has 16 amino acids. Germline V gene sequence: CDR1 SGHTA, CDR2 FQGTGA. Trimming shortened V by 5 bases and J by 0 bases, and 15 bases separated the two germline ends. The chain's CDR3 is CASSPWSGASTDTQYF. The DNA for the CDR3 is TGTGCCAGCAGCCCCTGGAGTGGTGCTAGCACAGATACGCAGTATTTT.

The genes are TRBV2 and TRBJ2-2; D unclear. V lost 0 bases and J lost 1, with 6 bases in between. The CDR3 is 15 residues long. Germline-derived CDR1 and CDR2 are SNHLY and FYNNEI. The CDR3 spells CASSEAPGNTGELFF. The CDR3 DNA reads as TGTGCCAGCAGTGAAGCGCCAGGGAACACCGGGGAGCTGTTTTTT.